The present T cell receptor beta chain was sequenced within a study of blood T cell repertoires in COVID-19. In the study overall: The United States, Italy and Spain supplied acute and convalescent COVID-19 samples. PBMCs, B-cell-depleted T cells, or T cells were the source of the cDNA or gDNA that made up the material.

Under the authors' procedure: Estimates of nucleated cell counts were drawn from the amplification of reference gene primers. Method: immunoSEQ multiplex PCR; TCRdb's copy keeps in-frame clones and lacks some. V, J and clone size were drawn from that table, and D and trimming were deduced from the DNA. Here the sample spans approximately 98,000 clones, roughly 82% being singletons. The sample consisted of peripheral blood. The receptor was derived from an elderly man with acute or convalescent COVID-19.

The CDR3 spells CASSPPYNSPLHF. The CDR3 region has the DNA TGTGCCAGCAGTCCCCCTTATAATTCACCCCTCCACTTT. The V and J genes are TRBV28 and TRBJ1-6, with D unclear. Trimming took off 5 bases at V and 4 bases at J, with 6 bases between the two ends. In germline, CDR1 is MDHEN, CDR2 SYDVKM. This CDR3 comprises 13 residues. The variable domain in full, with the rest retrieved from reference TRBV28 and TRBJ1-6, is DVKVTQSSRYLVKRTGEKVFLECVQDMDHENMFWYRQDPGLGLRLIYFSYDVKMKEKGDIPEGYSVSREKKERFSLILESASTNQTSMYLCASSPPYNSPLHFGNGTRLTVT.